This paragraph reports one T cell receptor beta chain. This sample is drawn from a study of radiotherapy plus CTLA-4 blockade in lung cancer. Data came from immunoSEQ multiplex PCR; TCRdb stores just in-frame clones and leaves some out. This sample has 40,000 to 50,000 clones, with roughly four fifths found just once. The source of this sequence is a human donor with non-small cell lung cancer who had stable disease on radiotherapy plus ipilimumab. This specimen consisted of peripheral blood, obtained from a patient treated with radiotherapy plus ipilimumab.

Here the CDR3 DNA reads TGCGCCAGCAGCAAGGGACAGGGGGCGAACTATGGCTACACCTTC. This sequence encodes CASSKGQGANYGYTF. This rearrangement joins TRBV5-1 to TRBJ1-2; the match to TRBD1 covers 12 bases. Per germline, CDR1 SGHRS and CDR2 YFSETQ. V lost 4 bases to trimming and J lost 2 bases; unmatched junction nucleotides: 3. The CDR3 extends over 15 amino acids.